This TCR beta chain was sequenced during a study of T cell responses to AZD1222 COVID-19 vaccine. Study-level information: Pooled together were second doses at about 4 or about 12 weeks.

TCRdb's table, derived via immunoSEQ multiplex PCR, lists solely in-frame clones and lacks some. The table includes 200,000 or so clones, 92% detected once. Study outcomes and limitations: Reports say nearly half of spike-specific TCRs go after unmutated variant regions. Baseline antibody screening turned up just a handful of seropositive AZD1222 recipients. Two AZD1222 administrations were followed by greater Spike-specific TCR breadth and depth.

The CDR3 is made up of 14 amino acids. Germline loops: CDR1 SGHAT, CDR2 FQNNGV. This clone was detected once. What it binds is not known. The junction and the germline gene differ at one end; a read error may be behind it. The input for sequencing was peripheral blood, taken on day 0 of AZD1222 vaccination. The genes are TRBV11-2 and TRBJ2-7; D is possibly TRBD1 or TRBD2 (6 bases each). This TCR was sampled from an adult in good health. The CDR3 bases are TGTGCCAGCACCTTAGGGGGGACCGTCTACGAGCAGTACTTC. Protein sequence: CASTLGGTVYEQYF.